This T cell receptor beta chain was sequenced in a study of blood T cells in healthy people across ages. Notes on the study in general: Age advanced and TCR beta diversity per million T cells fell, roughly linearly.

The CDR3 has 15 amino acids. Trimming removed 4 bases from V and 6 bases from J, with 17 bases in between. Germline lookup yields CDR1 SGHRS and CDR2 YFSETQ. A note on this clonotype: Its antigen is undetermined.

The authors ran a second PCR of roughly 6 to 12 cycles using a sample-barcoded 5' primer and a J-beta primer mix. Each CDR3 protein is one row after TCRdb ran MiXCR on the 5' RACE reads. Of some 890,000 distinct CDR3 sequences in the sample, around 29% are singletons; the top ten hold 10%. This sample also belongs to another study, concerning T cells of mothers and their children. That study adds: About 2.8 million TCR beta reads per child versus over 9 million per mother. Regardless of relatedness, pairs show thymic selection shaping TCR recombination output in a similar manner.

This receptor was identified in a woman in her forties in good health. The specimen was blood. The chain joins TRBV5-1 to TRBJ1-5; weak D call: TRBD1 (5 bases). The CDR3 here is CASSPGGTGGQPQHF. CDR3 coding DNA: TGCGCCAGCAGCCCTGGCGGGACTGGGGGTCAGCCCCAGCATTTT.